This T cell receptor beta chain was profiled in a study of breast tumors, draining lymph nodes, adjacent tissues. This CDR3 has 16 amino acids. The J segment lost 4 bases and the V segment lost 1 base, leaving 7 bases of the junction unmatched. Looked up from germline, CDR1 is SGHTA and CDR2 is FQGNSA. Axillary draining lymph nodes of breast cancer patients supplied the node samples. TCRdb ran MiXCR on the multiplex PCR reads and lists one entry per CDR3 protein. The sample records around 150,000 distinct CDR3 sequences, 20% to 25% being singletons. This clonotype was observed at least ten times. What was sequenced was axillary lymph node tissue. The TCR was taken from a female donor with breast cancer. Some clones in this sample may be carry-over from other donors' samples. V and J are TRBV7-2 and TRBJ1-2; 9 bases agree with TRBD1. CDR3 nucleotides: TGTGCCAGCAGCTTAGTTGTCGGGGACAGGGCCTATGGCTACACCTTC. Translating it yields CASSLVVGDRAYGYTF.